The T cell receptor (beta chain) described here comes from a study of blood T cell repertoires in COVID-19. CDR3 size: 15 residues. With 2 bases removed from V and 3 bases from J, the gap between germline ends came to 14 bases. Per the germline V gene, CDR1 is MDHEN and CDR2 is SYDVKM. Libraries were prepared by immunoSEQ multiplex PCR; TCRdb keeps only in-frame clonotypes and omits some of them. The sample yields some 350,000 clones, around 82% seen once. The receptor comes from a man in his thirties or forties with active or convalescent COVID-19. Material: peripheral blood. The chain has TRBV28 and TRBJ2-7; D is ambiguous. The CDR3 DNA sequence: TGTGCCAGCAGTTTAGAATCCAGTCGAGGCTACGAGCAGTACTTC. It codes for CASSLESSRGYEQYF.